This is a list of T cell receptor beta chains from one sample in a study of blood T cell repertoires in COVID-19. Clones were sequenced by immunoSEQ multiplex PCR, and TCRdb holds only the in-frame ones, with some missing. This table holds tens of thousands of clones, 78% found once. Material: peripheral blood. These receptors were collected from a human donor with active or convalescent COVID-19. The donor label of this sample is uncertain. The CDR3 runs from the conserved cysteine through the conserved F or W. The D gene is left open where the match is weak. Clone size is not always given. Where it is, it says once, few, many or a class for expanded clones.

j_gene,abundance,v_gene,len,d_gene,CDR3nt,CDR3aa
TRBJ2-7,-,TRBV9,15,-,TGTGCCAGCAGCCCTTTCGGCGCGGGAAAGTACGAGCAGTACTTC,CASSPFGAGKYEQYF
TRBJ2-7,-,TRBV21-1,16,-,TGTGCCAGCAGCAAAGGAACCGGGACAGGGAACTACGAGCAGTACTTC,CASSKGTGTGNYEQYF
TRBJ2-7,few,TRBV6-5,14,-,TGTGCCAGCAGTTGGGAGCGCAGCTCCTACGAGCAGTACTTC,CASSWERSSYEQYF
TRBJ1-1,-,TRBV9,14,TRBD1,TGTGCCAGCAGCGTGACAGGGGGGAACACTGAAGCTTTCTTT,CASSVTGGNTEAFF
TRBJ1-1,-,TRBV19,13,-,TGTGCCAGTCGCTCGACTCCGAACACTGAAGCTTTCTTT,CASRSTPNTEAFF
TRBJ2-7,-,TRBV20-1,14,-,TGCAGTGCTAGTACTACAGGGTCTCTCTACGAGCAGTACTTC,CSASTTGSLYEQYF
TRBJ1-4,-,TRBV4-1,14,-,TGCGCCAGCAGCCCCCGGGACACATCCGAAAAACTGTTTTTT,CASSPRDTSEKLFF
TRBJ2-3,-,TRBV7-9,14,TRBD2,TGTGCCAGCAGCTTAGCGGGAGGGGCAGATACGCAGTATTTT,CASSLAGGADTQYF
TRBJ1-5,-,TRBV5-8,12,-,TGTGCCAGCAGCTTGCGGGGTCAGCCCCAGCATTTT,CASSLRGQPQHF
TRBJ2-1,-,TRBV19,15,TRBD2,TGTGCCAGTATTGGTAGCGGGAAGGTGTGGAATGAGCAGTTCTTC,CASIGSGKVWNEQFF
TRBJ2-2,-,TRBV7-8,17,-,TGTGCCAGCAGCTTAGGGTTCTGGGGGGCGAACACCGGGGAGCTGTTTTTT,CASSLGFWGANTGELFF
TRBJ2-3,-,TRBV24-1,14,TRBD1,TGTGCCACCAGTGATCCCACAGGGGCAGATACGCAGTATTTT,CATSDPTGADTQYF
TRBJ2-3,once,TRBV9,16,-,TGTGCCAGCAGCGCCACAAGGGGGCGGAGGGCAGATACGCAGTATTTT,CASSATRGRRADTQYF
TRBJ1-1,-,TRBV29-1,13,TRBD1,TGCAGCGGCAGCAGGGGGCTGAACACTGAAGCTTTCTTT,CSGSRGLNTEAFF
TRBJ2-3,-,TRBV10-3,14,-,TGTGCCATCAGAGGTGAGATGGACATCAATTTCCAATATTTT,CAIRGEMDINFQYF
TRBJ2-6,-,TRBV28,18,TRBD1,TGTGCCAGCAGTTCGATAGAGGGGGCTGTTTCTGGGGCCAACGTCCTGACTTTC,CASSSIEGAVSGANVLTF
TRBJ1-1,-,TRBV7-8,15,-,TGTGCCAGCAGCTTAGTTACGGCGGTGAACACTGAAGCTTTCTTT,CASSLVTAVNTEAFF
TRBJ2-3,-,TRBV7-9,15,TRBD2,TGTGCCAGCAGCTCAGCGGGAGATGGCACAGATACGCAGTATTTT,CASSSAGDGTDTQYF
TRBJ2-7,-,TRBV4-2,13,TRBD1,TGTGCCAGCAGCCCGGGACAGACCTACGAGCAGTACTTC,CASSPGQTYEQYF
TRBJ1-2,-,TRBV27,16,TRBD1,TGTGCCAGCAGTTTATCCCCCTCGACAGGGGAAAAGGGCTACACCTTC,CASSLSPSTGEKGYTF
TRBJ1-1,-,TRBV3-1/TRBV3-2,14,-,TGTGCCAGCAGCCAAGTCGAAGCGGGGACTGAAGCTTTCTTT,CASSQVEAGTEAFF
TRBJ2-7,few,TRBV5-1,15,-,TGCGCCAGCAGCTTGGCCAGCTTTGGGCGGGACGAGCAGTACTTC,CASSLASFGRDEQYF
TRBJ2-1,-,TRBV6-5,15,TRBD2,TGTGCCAGCAGCATGGGGAGGGAGTCCTACAATGAGCAGTTCTTC,CASSMGRESYNEQFF
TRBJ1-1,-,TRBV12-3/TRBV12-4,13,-,TGTGCCAGCAGTGATACAGTGAACACTGAAGCTTTCTTT,CASSDTVNTEAFF
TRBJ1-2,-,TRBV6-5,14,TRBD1,TGTGTCAGCAACCGGGACAGGGGATCTGGTGGCTACACCTTC,CVSNRDRGSGGYTF
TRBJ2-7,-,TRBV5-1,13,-,TGCGCCAGCAGCCTCCCCGGTCGCTACGAGCAGTACTTC,CASSLPGRYEQYF
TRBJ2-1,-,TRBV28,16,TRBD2,TGTGCCAGCAGTTTGGCAAGCGGGAGCCGTAACAATGAGCAGTTCTTC,CASSLASGSRNNEQFF
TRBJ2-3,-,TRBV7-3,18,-,TGTGCCAGCAGCCACTCCGGAGCTGATGATTATAGCACAGATACGCAGTATTTT,CASSHSGADDYSTDTQYF
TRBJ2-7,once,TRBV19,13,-,TGTGCCAGTAGTATACAGGGGGGATACGAGCAGTACTTC,CASSIQGGYEQYF
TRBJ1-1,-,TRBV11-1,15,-,TGTGCCAGCAGTAATCCCACAGGGAGGGGCACTGAAGCTTTCTTT,CASSNPTGRGTEAFF
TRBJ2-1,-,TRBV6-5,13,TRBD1,TGTGCCAGCCGGACAGGGGGAGGGTATGAGCAGTTCTTC,CASRTGGGYEQFF
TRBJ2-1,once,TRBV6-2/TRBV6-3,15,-,TGTGCCAGCAGTTCCCTTCCGGGACTCTACAATGAGCAGTTCTTC,CASSSLPGLYNEQFF
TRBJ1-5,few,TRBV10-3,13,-,TGTGCCATCAAAGTGAAGGAGGATCAGCCCCAGCATTTT,CAIKVKEDQPQHF
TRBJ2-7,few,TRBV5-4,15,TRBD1,TGTGCCAGCAGCTTGACCGGGACAGGGGCCTACGAGCAGTACTTC,CASSLTGTGAYEQYF
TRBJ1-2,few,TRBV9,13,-,TGTGCCAGCAGCAATTCCAGGGGACATGGCTACACCTTC,CASSNSRGHGYTF
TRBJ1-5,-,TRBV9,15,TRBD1,TGTGCCAGCAGCGTAGGACAGGGTATCAATCAGCCCCAGCATTTT,CASSVGQGINQPQHF
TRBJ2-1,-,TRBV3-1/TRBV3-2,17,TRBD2,TGTGCCAGCAGCCAAGATGAGCGCCTAGCGGGATGGAATGAGCAGTTCTTC,CASSQDERLAGWNEQFF
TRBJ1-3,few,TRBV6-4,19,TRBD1,TGTGCCAGCGGACCCGGGACAGGGGAGGGCCCTCTCTCTGGAAACACCATATATTTT,CASGPGTGEGPLSGNTIYF
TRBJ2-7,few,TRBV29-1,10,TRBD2,TGCAGCGTCGGGGGGAACGAGCAGTACTTC,CSVGGNEQYF
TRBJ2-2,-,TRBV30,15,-,TGTGCCTCGACGGGGTTTAAATTGTTGACCGGGGAGCTGTTTTTT,CASTGFKLLTGELFF
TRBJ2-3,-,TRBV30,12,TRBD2,TGTGCCTGGAGTTCCCGGACTAGCGGGCCGTATTTT,CAWSSRTSGPYF
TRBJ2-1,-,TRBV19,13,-,TGTGCCAGTAGTAGCGGAGCCTACAATGAGCAGTTCTTC,CASSSGAYNEQFF
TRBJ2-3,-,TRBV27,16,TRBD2,TGTGCCAGCAGTTTTTTGGGACTAGGGAGTGCGGATACGCAGTATTTT,CASSFLGLGSADTQYF
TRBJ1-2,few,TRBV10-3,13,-,TGTGCCATCAGTTTAACAGGGAGCTATGGCTACACCTTC,CAISLTGSYGYTF
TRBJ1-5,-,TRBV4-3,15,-,TGCGCCAGCAGCCAATATCTGGGCGGGGTTCAGCCCCAGCATTTT,CASSQYLGGVQPQHF
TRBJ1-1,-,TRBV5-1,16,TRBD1,TGCGCCAGCACTCAGGGAAACAGGGGCTTCAACACTGAAGCTTTCTTT,CASTQGNRGFNTEAFF
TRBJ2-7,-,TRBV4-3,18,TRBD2,TGCGCCAGCAGCCAAGATCGAGCTTTTGCTAGCGGGAGCAACGAGCAGTACTTC,CASSQDRAFASGSNEQYF
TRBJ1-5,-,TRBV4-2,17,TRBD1,TGTGCCAGCAGCCAAGCCAGGGGGCCCGGGAGCAATCAGCCCCAGCATTTT,CASSQARGPGSNQPQHF
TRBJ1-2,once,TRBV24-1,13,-,TGTGCCACCAGTGACACAGCTAACTATGGCTACACCTTC,CATSDTANYGYTF
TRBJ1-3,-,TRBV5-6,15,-,TGTGCCAGCAGCTCCGGACTGATCTCTGGAAACACCATATATTTT,CASSSGLISGNTIYF
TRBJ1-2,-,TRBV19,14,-,TGTGCCAGTAGTATGAAAGGAGGGTCGTATGGCTACACCTTC,CASSMKGGSYGYTF
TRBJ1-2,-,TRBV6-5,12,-,TGTGCCAGCATGGCTGGTCTCTATGGCTACACCTTC,CASMAGLYGYTF
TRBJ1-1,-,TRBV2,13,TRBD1,TGTGCCAGCAGGAGGGGGCGGAACACTGAAGCTTTCTTT,CASRRGRNTEAFF
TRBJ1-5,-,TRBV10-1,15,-,TGCGCCAGCAGTGAGCGGGAACGCAGCAATCAGCCCCAGCATTTT,CASSERERSNQPQHF
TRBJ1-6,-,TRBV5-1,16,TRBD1,TGCGCCAGCAGCCACGGGACAGGGTCCTATAATTCACCCCTCCACTTT,CASSHGTGSYNSPLHF
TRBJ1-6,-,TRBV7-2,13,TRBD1,TGTGCCAGCGAGGGGACAGGGTATGCACCCCTCCACTTT,CASEGTGYAPLHF
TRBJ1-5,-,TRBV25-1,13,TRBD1,TGTGCCAGCAGCCAGGGGGTAAGTCAGCCCCAGCATTTT,CASSQGVSQPQHF
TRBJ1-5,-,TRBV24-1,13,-,TGTGCCACCAGTGAACCTACAGATCAGCCCCAGCATTTT,CATSEPTDQPQHF